Reported below is one T cell receptor beta chain. Its antigen remains unidentified. TCRdb keeps only in-frame clones here, not all; method: immunoSEQ multiplex PCR. The sample contains 95,000 to 150,000 clones, just under 90% of which appear only once. These data belong to a study of radiotherapy plus CTLA-4 blockade in lung cancer. Study results and limitations: Clones derived from tumor TCRs expanded in blood after radiotherapy plus ipilimumab.

Patients had chemo-refractory metastatic non-small-cell lung cancer and received focal radiation plus CTLA-4 blockade that used ipilimumab. This TCR was recovered from a human donor with non-small cell lung cancer that progressed on radiotherapy plus ipilimumab. Specimen: peripheral blood, collected from a patient treated with radiotherapy plus ipilimumab.

Here the CDR3 DNA reads TGCGCCAGCAGCCATGCCCAGGAGAGGCAGTTCTTC. As protein: CASSHAQERQFF. The chain links TRBV4-1 to TRBJ2-1; no firm D call. This CDR3 comprises 12 residues. The V end lost 3 bases, the J end lost 12 bases, and 12 bases lay between the germline ends. Germline V CDR1 and CDR2: MGHRA, YSYEKL.